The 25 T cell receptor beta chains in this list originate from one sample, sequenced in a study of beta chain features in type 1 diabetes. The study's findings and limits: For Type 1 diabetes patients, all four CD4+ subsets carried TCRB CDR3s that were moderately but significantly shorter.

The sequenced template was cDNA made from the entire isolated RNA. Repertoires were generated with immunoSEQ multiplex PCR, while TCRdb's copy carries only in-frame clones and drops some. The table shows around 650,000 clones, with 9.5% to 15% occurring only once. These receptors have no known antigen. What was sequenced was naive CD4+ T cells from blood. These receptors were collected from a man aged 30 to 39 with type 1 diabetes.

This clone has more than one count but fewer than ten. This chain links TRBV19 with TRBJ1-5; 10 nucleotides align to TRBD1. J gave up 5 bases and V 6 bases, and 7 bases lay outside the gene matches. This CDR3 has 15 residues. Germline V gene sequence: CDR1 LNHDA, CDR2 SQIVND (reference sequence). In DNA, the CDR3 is TGTGCCAGTAGCCCGGGGACAGGGGTCCATCAGCCCCAGCATTTT. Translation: CASSPGTGVHQPQHF.

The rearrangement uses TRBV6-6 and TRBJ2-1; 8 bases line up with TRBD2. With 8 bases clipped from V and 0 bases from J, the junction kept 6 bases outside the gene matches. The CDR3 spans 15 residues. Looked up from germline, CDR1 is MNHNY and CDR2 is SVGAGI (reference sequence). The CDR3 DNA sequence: TGTGCCAGCGTACCGGCGGGGGGCTCCTACAATGAGCAGTTCTTC. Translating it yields CASVPAGGSYNEQFF.

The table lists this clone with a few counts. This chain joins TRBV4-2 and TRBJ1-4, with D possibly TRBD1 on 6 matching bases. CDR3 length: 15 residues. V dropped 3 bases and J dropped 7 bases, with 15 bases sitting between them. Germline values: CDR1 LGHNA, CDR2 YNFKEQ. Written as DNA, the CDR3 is TGTGCCAGCAGCCAGGACAGAGGCGGAGGTGAAAAACTGTTTTTT. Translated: CASSQDRGGGEKLFF.

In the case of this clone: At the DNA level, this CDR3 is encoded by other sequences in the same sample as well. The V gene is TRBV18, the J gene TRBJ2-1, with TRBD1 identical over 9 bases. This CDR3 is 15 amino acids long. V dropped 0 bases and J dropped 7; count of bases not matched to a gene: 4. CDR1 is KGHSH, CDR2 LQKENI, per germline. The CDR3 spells CASSPPGQGGNEQFF. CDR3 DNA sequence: TGTGCCAGCTCACCACCGGGACAGGGTGGGAATGAGCAGTTCTTC.

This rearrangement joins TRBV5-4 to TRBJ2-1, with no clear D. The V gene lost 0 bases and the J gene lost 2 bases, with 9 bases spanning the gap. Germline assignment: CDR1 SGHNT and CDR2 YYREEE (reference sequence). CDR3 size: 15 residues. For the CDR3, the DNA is TGTGCCAGCAGCTTGGTCGGTGTACCCTACAATGAGCAGTTCTTC. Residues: CASSLVGVPYNEQFF.

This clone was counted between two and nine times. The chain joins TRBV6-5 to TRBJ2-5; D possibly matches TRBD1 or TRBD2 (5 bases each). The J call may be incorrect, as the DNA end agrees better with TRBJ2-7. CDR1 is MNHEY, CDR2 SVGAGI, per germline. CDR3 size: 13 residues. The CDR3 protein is CASSYSGPYEQYF. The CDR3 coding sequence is TGTGCCAGCAGTTACTCGGGACCCTACGAGCAGTACTTC.

CDR3 nucleotides: TGTGCCAGCAGCTTGGCCCCCCTGCGAGGCGCTGAAGCTTTCTTT. Encoded protein: CASSLAPLRGAEAFF. The chain couples TRBV5-8 to TRBJ1-1, with D uncertain. V shed 0 bases and J shed 6 bases, with 15 bases lying between them. The CDR3 has 15 residues. Germline V gene sequence: CDR1 SGHTS, CDR2 YDEGEE.

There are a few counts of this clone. CDR3 nucleotides: TGTGCCAGCAGTCATTCCGGGCTTGGGTCCTACGAGCAGTACTTC. It codes for CASSHSGLGSYEQYF. The chain carries TRBV28 and TRBJ2-7; unclear D gene. V lost 5 bases and J lost 1, with 15 bases in between. The CDR3 is made up of 15 amino acids. CDR1 is MDHEN and CDR2 is SYDVKM in the germline V gene.

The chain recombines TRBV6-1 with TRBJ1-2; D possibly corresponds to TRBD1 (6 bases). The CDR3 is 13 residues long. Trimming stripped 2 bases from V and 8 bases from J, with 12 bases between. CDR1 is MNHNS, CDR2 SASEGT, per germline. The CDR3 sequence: CASSETRTDGYTF. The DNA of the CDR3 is TGTGCCAGCAGTGAAACTAGGACAGACGGCTACACCTTC.

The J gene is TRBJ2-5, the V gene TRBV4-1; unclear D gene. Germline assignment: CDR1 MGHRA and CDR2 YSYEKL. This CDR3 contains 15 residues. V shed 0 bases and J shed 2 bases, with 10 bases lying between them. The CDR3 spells CASSQDPHLQETQYF. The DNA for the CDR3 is TGCGCCAGCAGCCAAGACCCGCACTTACAAGAGACCCAGTACTTC.

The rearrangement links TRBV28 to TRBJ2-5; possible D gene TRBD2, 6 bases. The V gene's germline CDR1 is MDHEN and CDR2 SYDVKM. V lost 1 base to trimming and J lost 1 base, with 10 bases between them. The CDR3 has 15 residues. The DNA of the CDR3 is TGTGCCAGCAGTTTATCGGGGGTCCGCCAAGAGACCCAGTACTTC. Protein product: CASSLSGVRQETQYF. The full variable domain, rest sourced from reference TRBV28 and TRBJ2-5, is DVKVTQSSRYLVKRTGEKVFLECVQDMDHENMFWYRQDPGLGLRLIYFSYDVKMKEKGDIPEGYSVSREKKERFSLILESASTNQTSMYLCASSLSGVRQETQYFGPGTRLLVL.

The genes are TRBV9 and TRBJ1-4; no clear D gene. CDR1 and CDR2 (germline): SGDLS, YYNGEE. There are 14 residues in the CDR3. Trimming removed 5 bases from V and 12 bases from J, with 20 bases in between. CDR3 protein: CASSAKDGDGELFF. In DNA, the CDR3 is TGTGCCAGCAGTGCTAAGGACGGGGATGGTGAACTGTTTTTT.

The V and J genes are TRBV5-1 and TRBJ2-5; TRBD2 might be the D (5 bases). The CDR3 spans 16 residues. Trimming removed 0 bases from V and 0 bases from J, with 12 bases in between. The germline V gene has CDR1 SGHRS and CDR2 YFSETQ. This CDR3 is CASSLGLRANQETQYF. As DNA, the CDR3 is TGCGCCAGCAGCTTGGGACTGCGGGCTAACCAAGAGACCCAGTACTTC.

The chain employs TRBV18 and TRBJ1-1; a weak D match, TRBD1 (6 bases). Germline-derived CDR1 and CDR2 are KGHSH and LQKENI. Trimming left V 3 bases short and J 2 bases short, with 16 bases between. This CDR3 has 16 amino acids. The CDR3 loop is CASSPNRAPSNTEAFF. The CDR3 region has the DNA TGTGCCAGCTCACCCAACAGGGCCCCTTCAAACACTGAAGCTTTCTTT. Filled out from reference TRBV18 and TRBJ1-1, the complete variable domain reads NAGVMQNPRHLVRRRGQEARLRCSPMKGHSHVYWYRQLPEEGLKFMVYLQKENIIDESGMPKERFSAEFPKEGPSILRIQQVVRGDSAAYFCASSPNRAPSNTEAFFGQGTRLTVV.

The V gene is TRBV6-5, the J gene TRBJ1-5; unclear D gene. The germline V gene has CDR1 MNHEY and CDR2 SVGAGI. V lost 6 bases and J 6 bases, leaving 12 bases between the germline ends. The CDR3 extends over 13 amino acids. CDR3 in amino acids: CASSRVGGQPQHF. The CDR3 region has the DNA TGTGCCAGCAGCCGAGTTGGAGGTCAGCCCCAGCATTTT.

CDR3 sequence: CASSQDEASYNEQFF. CDR3 nucleotides: TGCGCCAGCAGCCAAGATGAGGCCTCCTACAATGAGCAGTTCTTC. The chain joins TRBV4-3 to TRBJ2-1, with D hard to call. Trimming shortened V by 0 bases and J by 0 bases, and 6 bases separated the two germline ends. Germline V CDR1 and CDR2: LGHNA, YSLEER. The CDR3 runs 15 residues.

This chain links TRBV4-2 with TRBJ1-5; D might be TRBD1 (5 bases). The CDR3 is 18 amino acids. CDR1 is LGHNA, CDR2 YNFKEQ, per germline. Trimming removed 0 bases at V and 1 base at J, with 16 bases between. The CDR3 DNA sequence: TGTGCCAGCAGCCAAGACCCCCTCAGGGTGGGAAGCAATCAGCCCCAGCATTTT. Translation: CASSQDPLRVGSNQPQHF.

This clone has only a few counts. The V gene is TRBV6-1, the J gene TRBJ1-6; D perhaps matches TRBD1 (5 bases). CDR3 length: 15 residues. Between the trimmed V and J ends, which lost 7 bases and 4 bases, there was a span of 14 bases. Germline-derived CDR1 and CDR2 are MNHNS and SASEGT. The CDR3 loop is CASKKGTDYNSPLHF. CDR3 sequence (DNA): TGTGCCAGCAAGAAAGGGACGGATTATAATTCACCCCTCCACTTT.

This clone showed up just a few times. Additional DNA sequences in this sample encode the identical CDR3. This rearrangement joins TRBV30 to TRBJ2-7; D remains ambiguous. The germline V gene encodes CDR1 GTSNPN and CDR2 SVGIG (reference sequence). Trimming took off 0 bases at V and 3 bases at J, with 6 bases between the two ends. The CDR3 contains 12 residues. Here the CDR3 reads CAWSVSGYEQYF. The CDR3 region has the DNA TGTGCCTGGAGTGTAAGTGGCTACGAGCAGTACTTC.

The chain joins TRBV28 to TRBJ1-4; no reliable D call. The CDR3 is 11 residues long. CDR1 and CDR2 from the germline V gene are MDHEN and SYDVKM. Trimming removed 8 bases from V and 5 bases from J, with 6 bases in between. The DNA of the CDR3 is TGTGCCAGCCTAGGGAATGAAAAACTGTTTTTT. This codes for CASLGNEKLFF.

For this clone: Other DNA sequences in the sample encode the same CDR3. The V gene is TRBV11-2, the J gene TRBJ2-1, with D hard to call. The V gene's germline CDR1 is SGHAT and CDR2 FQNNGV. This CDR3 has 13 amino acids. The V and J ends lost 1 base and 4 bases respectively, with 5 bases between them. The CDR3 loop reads CASSLALYNEQFF. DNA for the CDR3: TGTGCCAGCAGCTTAGCACTATACAATGAGCAGTTCTTC. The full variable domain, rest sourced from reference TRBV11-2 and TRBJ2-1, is EAGVAQSPRYKIIEKRQSVAFWCNPISGHATLYWYQQILGQGPKLLIQFQNNGVVDDSQLPKDRFSAERLKGVDSTLKIQPAKLEDSAVYLCASSLALYNEQFFGPGTRLTVL.

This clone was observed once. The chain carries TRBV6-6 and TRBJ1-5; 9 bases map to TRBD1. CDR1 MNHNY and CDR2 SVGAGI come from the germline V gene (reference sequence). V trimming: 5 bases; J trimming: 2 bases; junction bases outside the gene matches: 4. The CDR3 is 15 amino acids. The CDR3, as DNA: TGTGCCAGCAGTACTACAGGGGGCGGCAATCAGCCCCAGCATTTT. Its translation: CASSTTGGGNQPQHF.

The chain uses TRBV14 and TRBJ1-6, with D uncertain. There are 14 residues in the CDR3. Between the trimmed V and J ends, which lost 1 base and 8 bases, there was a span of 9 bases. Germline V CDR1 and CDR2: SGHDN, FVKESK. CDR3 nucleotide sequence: TGTGCCAGCAGCCAAGTAGGGTCGGATTCACCCCTCCACTTT. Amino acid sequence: CASSQVGSDSPLHF.

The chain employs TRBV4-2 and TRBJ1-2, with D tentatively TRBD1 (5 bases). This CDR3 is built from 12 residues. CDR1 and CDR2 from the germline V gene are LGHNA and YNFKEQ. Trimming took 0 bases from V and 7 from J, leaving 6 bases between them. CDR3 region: CASSQDRVGYTF. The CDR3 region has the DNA TGTGCCAGCAGCCAAGACAGGGTTGGCTACACCTTC.

This chain's CDR3 is CAWSGGQGHEKLFF. The CDR3 DNA follows: TGTGCCTGGAGTGGGGGACAGGGGCATGAAAAACTGTTTTTT. The genes are TRBV30 and TRBJ1-4; 10 nucleotides match TRBD1. J was trimmed by 6 bases and V by 1 base; bases with no gene match: 2. CDR1 and CDR2 from the germline V gene are GTSNPN and SVGIG (reference sequence). The CDR3 loop spans 14 amino acids.